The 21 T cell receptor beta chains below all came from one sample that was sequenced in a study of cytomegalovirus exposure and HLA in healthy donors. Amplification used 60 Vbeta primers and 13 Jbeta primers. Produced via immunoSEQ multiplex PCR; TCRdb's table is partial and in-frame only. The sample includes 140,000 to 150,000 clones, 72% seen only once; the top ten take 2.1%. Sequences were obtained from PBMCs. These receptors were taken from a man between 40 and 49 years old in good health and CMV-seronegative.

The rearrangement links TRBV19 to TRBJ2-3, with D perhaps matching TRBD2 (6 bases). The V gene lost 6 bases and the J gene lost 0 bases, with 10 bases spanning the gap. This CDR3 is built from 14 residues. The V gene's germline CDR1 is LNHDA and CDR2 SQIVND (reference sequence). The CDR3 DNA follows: TGTGCCAGTAGGACGGCGGGAAGCACAGATACGCAGTATTTT. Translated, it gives CASRTAGSTDTQYF.

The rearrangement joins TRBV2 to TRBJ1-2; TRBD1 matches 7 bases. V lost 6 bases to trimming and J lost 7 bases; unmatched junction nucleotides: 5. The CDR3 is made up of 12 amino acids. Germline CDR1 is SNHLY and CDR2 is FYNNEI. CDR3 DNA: TGTGCCAGCAGACAGGGGAAAAGTGGCTACACCTTC. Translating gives CASRQGKSGYTF.

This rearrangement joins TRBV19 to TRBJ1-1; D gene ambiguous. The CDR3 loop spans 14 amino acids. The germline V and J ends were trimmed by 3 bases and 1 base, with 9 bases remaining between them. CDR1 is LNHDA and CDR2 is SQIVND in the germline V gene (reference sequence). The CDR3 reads CASSMERGNTEAFF. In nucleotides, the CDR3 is TGTGCCAGTAGTATGGAGCGGGGGAACACTGAAGCTTTCTTT.

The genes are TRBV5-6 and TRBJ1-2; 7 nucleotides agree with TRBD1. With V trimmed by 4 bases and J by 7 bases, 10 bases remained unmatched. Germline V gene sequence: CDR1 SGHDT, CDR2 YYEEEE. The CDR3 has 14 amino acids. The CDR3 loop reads CASSDDQGEAGYTF. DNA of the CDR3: TGTGCCAGCAGCGACGATCAGGGGGAAGCTGGCTACACCTTC.

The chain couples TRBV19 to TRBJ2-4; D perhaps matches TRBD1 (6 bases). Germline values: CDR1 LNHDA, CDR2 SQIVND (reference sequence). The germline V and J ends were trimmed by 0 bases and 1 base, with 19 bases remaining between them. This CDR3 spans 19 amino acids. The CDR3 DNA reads TGTGCCAGTAGTATAGAGGCAGGGGTGGGATTGTATGCCAAAAACATTCAGTACTTC. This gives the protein CASSIEAGVGLYAKNIQYF.

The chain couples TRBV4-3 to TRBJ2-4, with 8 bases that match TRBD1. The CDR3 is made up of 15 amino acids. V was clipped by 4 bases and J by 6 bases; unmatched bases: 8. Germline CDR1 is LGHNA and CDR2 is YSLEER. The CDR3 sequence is CASSLYSGTGNIQYF. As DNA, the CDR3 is TGCGCCAGCAGCCTATACTCCGGGACAGGAAACATTCAGTACTTC.

The CDR3 coding sequence is TGTGCCAGCAGTGTAGATGAGGGGAACACCGGGGAGCTGTTTTTT. Translating it yields CASSVDEGNTGELFF. This rearrangement joins TRBV2 to TRBJ2-2, with D maybe TRBD2 (5 bases). V gave up 4 bases and J gave up 1 base, with 10 bases separating them. Per the germline V gene, CDR1 is SNHLY and CDR2 is FYNNEI. CDR3 length equals 15 residues.

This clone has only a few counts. The CDR3 bases are TGTGCCAGCTCACCACGGGGAGGGGACCCTCCCGCCGAAGCTTTCTTT. Its protein product is CASSPRGGDPPAEAFF. The chain employs TRBV18 and TRBJ1-1; maybe TRBD1 (5 bases). From germline, CDR1 is KGHSH and CDR2 LQKENI. Trimming pared 1 base from V and 8 bases from J, leaving 20 bases between. CDR3 length: 16 amino acids.

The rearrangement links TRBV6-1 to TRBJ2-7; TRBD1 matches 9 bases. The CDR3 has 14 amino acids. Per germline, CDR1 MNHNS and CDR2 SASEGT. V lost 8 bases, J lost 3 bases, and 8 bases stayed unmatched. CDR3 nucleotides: TGTGCCAGCGGTCAGTCGGGACAGGGCTACGAGCAGTACTTC. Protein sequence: CASGQSGQGYEQYF.

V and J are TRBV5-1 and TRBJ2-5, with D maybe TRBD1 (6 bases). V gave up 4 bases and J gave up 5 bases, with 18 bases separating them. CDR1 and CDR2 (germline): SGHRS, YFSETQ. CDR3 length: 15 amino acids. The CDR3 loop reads CASSPSGMGAETQYF. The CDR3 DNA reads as TGCGCCAGCAGCCCATCTGGGATGGGGGCGGAGACCCAGTACTTC.

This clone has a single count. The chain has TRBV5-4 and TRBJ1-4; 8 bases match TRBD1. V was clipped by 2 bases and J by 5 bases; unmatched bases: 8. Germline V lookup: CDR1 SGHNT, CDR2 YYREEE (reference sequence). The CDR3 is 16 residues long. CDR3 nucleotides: TGTGCCAGCAGCTTCGAGGAAGGACAGGGAAATGAAAAACTGTTTTTT. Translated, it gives CASSFEEGQGNEKLFF.

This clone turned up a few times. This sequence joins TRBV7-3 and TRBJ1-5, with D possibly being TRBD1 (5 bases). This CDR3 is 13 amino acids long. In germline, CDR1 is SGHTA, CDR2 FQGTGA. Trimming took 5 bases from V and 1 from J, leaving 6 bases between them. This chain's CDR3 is CASSGGSNQPQHF. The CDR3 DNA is TGTGCCAGCAGCGGGGGGAGCAATCAGCCCCAGCATTTT.

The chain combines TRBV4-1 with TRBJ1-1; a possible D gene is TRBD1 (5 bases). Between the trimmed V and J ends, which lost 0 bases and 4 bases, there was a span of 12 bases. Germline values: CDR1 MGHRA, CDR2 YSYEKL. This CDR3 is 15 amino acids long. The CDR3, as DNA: TGCGCCAGCAGCCAAGATGTGGGGGGAGGCACTGAAGCTTTCTTT. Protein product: CASSQDVGGGTEAFF.

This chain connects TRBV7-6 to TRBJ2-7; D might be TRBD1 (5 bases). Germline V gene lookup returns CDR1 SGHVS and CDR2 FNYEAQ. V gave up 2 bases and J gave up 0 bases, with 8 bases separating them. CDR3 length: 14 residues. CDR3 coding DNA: TGTGCCAGCAGCTTAATGACAGACTCCTACGAGCAGTACTTC. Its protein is CASSLMTDSYEQYF.

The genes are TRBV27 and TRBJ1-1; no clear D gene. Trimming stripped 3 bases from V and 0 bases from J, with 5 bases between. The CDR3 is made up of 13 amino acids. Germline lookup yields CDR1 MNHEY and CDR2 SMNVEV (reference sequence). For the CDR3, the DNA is TGTGCCAGCAGTTTTTCGGTGAACACTGAAGCTTTCTTT. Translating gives CASSFSVNTEAFF.

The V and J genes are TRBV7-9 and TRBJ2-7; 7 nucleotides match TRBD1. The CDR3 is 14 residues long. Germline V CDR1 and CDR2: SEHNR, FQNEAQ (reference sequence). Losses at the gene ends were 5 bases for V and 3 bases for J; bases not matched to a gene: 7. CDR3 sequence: CASSPTRQGYEQYF. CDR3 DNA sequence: TGTGCCAGCAGCCCCACGCGACAGGGCTACGAGCAGTACTTC.

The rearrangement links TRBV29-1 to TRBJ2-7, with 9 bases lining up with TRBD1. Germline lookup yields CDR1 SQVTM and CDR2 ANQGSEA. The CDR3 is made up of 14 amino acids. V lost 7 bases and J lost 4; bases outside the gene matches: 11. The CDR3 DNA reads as TGCAGCGGGGGACAGGGTGGATTAGGATACGAGCAGTACTTC. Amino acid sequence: CSGGQGGLGYEQYF.

The CDR3 DNA reads as TGTGCCAGCAGTATGGCATACTCCTACGAGCAGTACTTC. Protein sequence: CASSMAYSYEQYF. J is TRBJ2-7 and V is TRBV2, with unresolved D. Trimming pared 5 bases from V and 0 bases from J, leaving 8 bases between. In germline, CDR1 is SNHLY, CDR2 FYNNEI. The CDR3 has 13 residues.

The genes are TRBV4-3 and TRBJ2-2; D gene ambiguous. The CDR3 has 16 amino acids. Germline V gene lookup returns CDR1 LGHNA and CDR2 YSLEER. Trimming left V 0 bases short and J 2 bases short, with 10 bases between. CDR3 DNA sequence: TGCGCCAGCAGCCAAGAGCCAGGCCAAAACACCGGGGAGCTGTTTTTT. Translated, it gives CASSQEPGQNTGELFF.

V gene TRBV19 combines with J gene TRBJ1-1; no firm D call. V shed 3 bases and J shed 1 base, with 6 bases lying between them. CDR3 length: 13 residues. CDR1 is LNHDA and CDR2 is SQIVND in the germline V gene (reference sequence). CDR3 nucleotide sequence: TGTGCCAGTAGTATCAACAAGAACACTGAAGCTTTCTTT. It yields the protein CASSINKNTEAFF.

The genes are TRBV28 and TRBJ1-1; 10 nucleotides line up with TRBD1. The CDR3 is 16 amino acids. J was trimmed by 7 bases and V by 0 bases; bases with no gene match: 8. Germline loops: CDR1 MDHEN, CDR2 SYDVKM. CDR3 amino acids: CASSLWGTGDIFEAFF. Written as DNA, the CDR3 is TGTGCCAGCAGTTTATGGGGGACAGGGGATATATTTGAAGCTTTCTTT.